These 26 T cell receptor beta chains were all obtained from the same sample, sequenced in a study of CD8+ T cells in alopecia areata. Treatment described: oral pan-JAK inhibitor, 5-10 mg twice daily. cDNA serving as the sequencing template came from extracted, reverse transcribed RNA. Method: immunoSEQ multiplex PCR; TCRdb's copy keeps in-frame clones and lacks some. The repertoire holds under 350,000 clones, with more than 45% as singletons. The sequenced sample was CD4+ T cells sorted from blood, obtained at week 24, from a patient treated with tofacitinib. The receptor source for this set is a human donor with alopecia areata.

This clone was observed a few times. The chain employs TRBV29-1 and TRBJ1-2, with D perhaps TRBD1 (6 bases). V was pared by 5 bases and J by 9 bases, with 19 bases between. From germline, CDR1 is SQVTM and CDR2 ANQGSEA. The CDR3 sequence is 13 residues long. The CDR3 region is CSVHDRGSGSYTF. CDR3 sequence (DNA): TGCAGCGTTCACGATAGGGGGAGCGGTAGCTACACCTTC. The full variable domain, in which reference TRBV29-1 and TRBJ1-2 provide the parts outside the CDR3, is SAVISQKPSRDICQRGTSLTIQCQVDSQVTMMFWYRQQPGQSLTLIATANQGSEATYESGFVIDKFPISRPNLTFSTLTVSNMSPEDSSIYLCSVHDRGSGSYTFGSGTRLTVV.

The chain has TRBV5-1 and TRBJ2-5, with D unclear. The ends were cut back, 6 bases at V and 0 bases at J, with 6 bases in the middle. The CDR3 runs to 12 residues. Germline V lookup: CDR1 SGHRS, CDR2 YFSETQ. Here the CDR3 DNA reads TGCGCCAGCAAACAAGACCAAGAGACCCAGTACTTC. Encoded protein: CASKQDQETQYF.

This rearrangement joins TRBV29-1 to TRBJ1-6; the D gene is possibly TRBD1 (5 bases). This CDR3 region has 13 residues. The V gene's germline CDR1 is SQVTM and CDR2 ANQGSEA. V was pared by 5 bases and J by 7 bases, with 12 bases between. The CDR3 protein is CSVKTEANSPLHF. The CDR3 DNA reads TGCAGCGTTAAGACAGAGGCAAATTCACCCCTCCACTTT.

This chain links TRBV30 with TRBJ2-4, with D maybe TRBD2 (7 bases). The germline V and J ends were trimmed by 0 bases and 1 base, with 10 bases remaining between them. Germline lookup yields CDR1 GTSNPN and CDR2 SVGIG (reference sequence). This CDR3 region has 15 residues. In nucleotides, the CDR3 is TGTGCCTGGAGTGTAGGGGGGGCGGCCAAAAACATTCAGTACTTC. Its translation is CAWSVGGAAKNIQYF.

This clone has only a few counts. DNA of the CDR3: TGTGCCAGCTCACCAGAACTAACCTCTGGGGCCAACGTCCTGACTTTC. It specifies CASSPELTSGANVLTF. J is TRBJ2-6 and V is TRBV18; no firm D call. There are 16 residues in the CDR3. Trimming removed 2 bases from V and 0 bases from J, with 8 bases in between. Germline values: CDR1 KGHSH, CDR2 LQKENI.

In its sample, this clone was seen a few times. V and J are TRBV6-6 and TRBJ1-2; the match to TRBD1 covers 9 bases. Per germline, CDR1 MNHNY and CDR2 SVGAGI (reference sequence). The CDR3 covers 13 residues. J was trimmed by 8 bases and V by 6 bases; bases with no gene match: 7. CDR3 sequence reads: CASSKGQGGGYTF. The CDR3 DNA sequence: TGTGCCAGCAGCAAGGGACAGGGCGGGGGCTACACCTTC.

The J gene is TRBJ2-3, the V gene TRBV5-1; 11 bases line up with TRBD2. The CDR3 totals 16 residues. The germline V gene has CDR1 SGHRS and CDR2 YFSETQ. V shed 1 base and J 4 bases; nucleotides not matched to a gene: 5. The CDR3, as DNA: TGCGCCAGCAGCTTGCTAGCGGGGGGCAACTCAGATACGCAGTATTTT. It translates to CASSLLAGGNSDTQYF.

This clone has more than one count but fewer than ten. The chain has TRBV27 and TRBJ1-1; D uncertain. Germline-derived CDR1 and CDR2 are MNHEY and SMNVEV (reference sequence). V was clipped by 2 bases and J by 0 bases, with 4 bases between them. The CDR3 sequence is 13 residues long. The CDR3 DNA reads as TGTGCCAGCAGTTTACAGGTGAACACTGAAGCTTTCTTT. It translates to CASSLQVNTEAFF.

Here the CDR3 DNA reads TGTGCCAGCAGCCTAAGAACATACGAGCAGTACTTC. This encodes CASSLRTYEQYF. The chain couples TRBV7-8 to TRBJ2-7; no clear D. CDR1 and CDR2 (germline): SGHVS, FQNEAQ. CDR3 length equals 12 residues. V lost 5 bases to trimming and J lost 4 bases, with 9 bases between them.

The rearrangement uses TRBV5-6 and TRBJ1-2; weak D call: TRBD1 (5 bases). V gave up 0 bases and J gave up 7 bases, with 13 bases separating them. Germline values: CDR1 SGHDT, CDR2 YYEEEE. This CDR3 is built from 14 residues. The DNA of the CDR3 is TGTGCCAGCAGCTTGGCAGAAAGGGGCCTTGGCTACACCTTC. It yields the protein CASSLAERGLGYTF.

The chain recombines TRBV2 with TRBJ2-2, with D possibly TRBD2 on 5 matching bases. Germline assignment: CDR1 SNHLY and CDR2 FYNNEI. The CDR3 totals 15 residues. Trimming cost V 7 bases and J 6 bases, with 18 bases left between them. DNA of the CDR3: TGTGCCAGCAAGCCAAGAGGGCTTAGCGCCGGGGAGCTGTTTTTT. The encoded protein is CASKPRGLSAGELFF.

V is TRBV5-1 and J is TRBJ2-1; a possible D gene is TRBD1 (6 bases). Germline CDR1 is SGHRS and CDR2 is YFSETQ. V gave up 4 bases and J gave up 2 bases, with 13 bases separating them. The CDR3 contains 15 residues. CDR3 nucleotide sequence: TGCGCCAGCAGCCCGACAGGTTCCCCCTACAATGAGCAGTTCTTC. This encodes CASSPTGSPYNEQFF.

The chain is built from TRBV7-3 and TRBJ2-2; weak D call: TRBD1 (5 bases). Germline-derived CDR1 and CDR2 are SGHTA and FQGTGA. Trimming stripped 5 bases from V and 4 bases from J, with 8 bases between. CDR3 length: 13 amino acids. The CDR3 reads CASSPRVTGELFF. The CDR3, as DNA: TGTGCCAGCAGCCCCAGGGTCACCGGGGAGCTGTTTTTT.

In its sample, this clone was seen a few times. V gene TRBV29-1 combines with J gene TRBJ1-2, with a possible D match to TRBD1 (5 bases). The CDR3 has 12 amino acids. The germline CDR1 and CDR2 sequences are SQVTM and ANQGSEA. V lost 6 bases and J 3 bases, leaving 11 bases between the germline ends. CDR3 residues: CSVPSGYYGYTF. CDR3 DNA: TGCAGCGTGCCCTCAGGGTACTATGGCTACACCTTC.

CDR3 loop: CSVGQGTEAFF. In DNA, the CDR3 is TGCAGCGTTGGCCAGGGGACGGAAGCTTTCTTT. This sequence joins TRBV29-1 and TRBJ1-1; perhaps TRBD1 as D (6 bases). Germline assignment: CDR1 SQVTM and CDR2 ANQGSEA. V was shortened by 4 bases and J by 8 bases, with 11 bases between the two germline ends. This CDR3 is built from 11 residues.

This sequence joins TRBV7-2 and TRBJ1-1; D might be TRBD1 (5 bases). The CDR3 has 15 amino acids. V lost 4 bases, J lost 0 bases, and 12 bases lay in between. CDR1 is SGHTA, CDR2 FQGNSA, per germline. In DNA form, the CDR3 reads TGTGCCAGCAGCTCATCAGGCAGGGTGAACACTGAAGCTTTCTTT. Amino acids: CASSSSGRVNTEAFF. Full variable domain (missing parts from reference TRBV7-2 and TRBJ1-1): GAGVSQSPSNKVTEKGKDVELRCDPISGHTALYWYRQSLGQGLEFLIYFQGNSAPDKSGLPSDRFSAERTGGSVSTLTIQRTQQEDSAVYLCASSSSGRVNTEAFFGQGTRLTVV.

This chain links TRBV28 with TRBJ2-5; D may be TRBD2 (5 bases). CDR1 and CDR2 from the germline V gene are MDHEN and SYDVKM. This CDR3 comprises 15 residues. Trimming shortened V by 5 bases and J by 2 bases, and 15 bases separated the two germline ends. CDR3 nucleotides: TGTGCCAGCAGTACCCCTAGTAGAGGGCAAGAGACCCAGTACTTC. Translation gives CASSTPSRGQETQYF. Drawing the rest from reference TRBV28 and TRBJ2-5, the complete variable domain is DVKVTQSSRYLVKRTGEKVFLECVQDMDHENMFWYRQDPGLGLRLIYFSYDVKMKEKGDIPEGYSVSREKKERFSLILESASTNQTSMYLCASSTPSRGQETQYFGPGTRLLVL.

The rearrangement links TRBV27 to TRBJ1-2, with TRBD1 matching 9 bases. Germline values: CDR1 MNHEY, CDR2 SMNVEV (reference sequence). The CDR3 has 15 residues. After removal of 6 bases from V and 4 bases from J, the junction contained 9 bases not matched to a gene. CDR3 in amino acids: CASRGTGYGFYGYTF. The CDR3 DNA reads as TGTGCCAGCAGGGGGACAGGGTATGGGTTCTATGGCTACACCTTC.

This clone was seen only once. The rearrangement links TRBV11-2 to TRBJ1-1, with TRBD1 matching over 7 bases. Germline trimming cut 4 bases from V and 0 bases from J; bases unmatched to any gene: 11. Germline values: CDR1 SGHAT, CDR2 FQNNGV. The CDR3 totals 17 residues. CDR3: CASSSGLWGQMNTEAFF. Written as DNA, the CDR3 is TGTGCCAGCAGCTCGGGCCTTTGGGGACAGATGAACACTGAAGCTTTCTTT.

The chain links TRBV4-1 to TRBJ1-1; weak D call: TRBD1 (5 bases). From germline, CDR1 is MGHRA and CDR2 YSYEKL. Trimming shortened V by 1 base and J by 0 bases, and 15 bases separated the two germline ends. The CDR3 runs 17 residues. The CDR3 DNA follows: TGCGCCAGCAGCCAAGTAAGGGGCAGTATTATGAACACTGAAGCTTTCTTT. This encodes CASSQVRGSIMNTEAFF.

The gene calls are TRBV29-1 and TRBJ2-4; perhaps TRBD2 as D (6 bases). With 6 bases removed from V and 5 bases from J, the gap between germline ends came to 11 bases. CDR3 size: 12 residues. The germline CDR1 and CDR2 sequences are SQVTM and ANQGSEA. The CDR3 reads CSVRPGENIQYF. Written as DNA, the CDR3 is TGCAGCGTACGACCGGGGGAAAACATTCAGTACTTC.

This chain links TRBV21-1 with TRBJ1-5. TRBV21-1 is a listed pseudogene. The CDR3 extends over 14 amino acids. The chain's CDR3 is CASSSSVSNQPQHF. CDR3 bases: TGTGCCAGCAGCTCCTCCGTTAGCAATCAGCCCCAGCATTTT.

A single count supports this clone. This rearrangement joins TRBV29-1 to TRBJ1-2; 8 bases agree with TRBD1. The CDR3 consists of 13 residues. Trimming removed 5 bases from V and 2 bases from J; junction bases left unmatched: 4. Germline V gene lookup returns CDR1 SQVTM and CDR2 ANQGSEA. The CDR3 spells CSVRQGLNYGYTF. In nucleotides, the CDR3 is TGCAGCGTTAGACAGGGGCTGAACTATGGCTACACCTTC. Full variable domain (rest looked up from reference TRBV29-1 and TRBJ1-2): SAVISQKPSRDICQRGTSLTIQCQVDSQVTMMFWYRQQPGQSLTLIATANQGSEATYESGFVIDKFPISRPNLTFSTLTVSNMSPEDSSIYLCSVRQGLNYGYTFGSGTRLTVV.

The chain carries TRBV5-4 and TRBJ2-2, with D unresolved. The ends were cut back, 7 bases at V and 3 bases at J, with 19 bases in the middle. The germline V gene encodes CDR1 SGHNT and CDR2 YYREEE (reference sequence). The CDR3 runs to 16 residues. The CDR3 protein is CASFRGKGYDTGELFF. In DNA, the CDR3 is TGTGCCAGCTTTCGTGGAAAGGGATATGACACCGGGGAGCTGTTTTTT.

This clone has just a few counts. The V call is TRBV29-1, the J call TRBJ2-7; 7 nucleotides align to TRBD1. Germline trimming cut 4 bases from V and 2 bases from J; bases unmatched to any gene: 8. This CDR3 has 14 amino acids. Germline V gives CDR1 SQVTM, CDR2 ANQGSEA. CDR3 in DNA: TGCAGCGTTGTCCTCCTGACAGGGACCTACGAGCAGTACTTC. Its translation: CSVVLLTGTYEQYF.

The rearrangement uses TRBV5-4 and TRBJ2-3; 12 nucleotides line up with TRBD2. The CDR3 runs 18 residues. Germline V CDR1 and CDR2: SGHNT, YYREEE (reference sequence). The V segment lost 4 bases and the J segment 5 bases; nucleotides outside the gene matches: 14. CDR3 loop: CASSPRRPSGGAGDTQYF. The CDR3 nucleotides read TGTGCCAGCAGCCCCCGAAGGCCTAGCGGGGGGGCCGGAGATACGCAGTATTTT.